The rows below give T cell receptor beta chains drawn from one sample of a study of regulatory T cells in long-lasting Graves disease. One entry per CDR3 protein results from TCRdb running MiXCR on the multiplex PCR reads. The sample lists around 500,000 distinct CDR3 sequences; 15% to 20% were seen once. These data also featured in a second study, about T cells in Graves' hyperthyroidism and ophthalmopathy.

This specimen consisted of peripheral blood mononuclear cells (PBMCs), obtained at new diagnosis, from a patient treated with antithyroid drugs. Every receptor here comes from a woman aged 35-65 years with Graves disease. Both conserved end residues are part of each CDR3. The D gene is left open where the match is weak. Size is stated for part of the rows, as once, few or many counts, or as a class when the clone is expanded.

j_gene: TRBJ2-5
d_gene: NA
abundance: NA
v_gene: TRBV30
CDR3nt: TGTGCCTGGAGTCAGGGACTTAAAGAGACCCAGTACTTC
CDR3aa: CAWSQGLKETQYF

j_gene: TRBJ1-1
d_gene: TRBD1
abundance: many
v_gene: TRBV12-3/TRBV12-4
CDR3nt: TGTGCCAGCGGACGGGACAGCTCTGAAGCTTTCTTT
CDR3aa: CASGRDSSEAFF

j_gene: TRBJ2-3
d_gene: TRBD2
abundance: NA
v_gene: TRBV24-1
CDR3nt: TGTGCCACCAGTGACCGCGGGGGGGGCTCAGATACGCAGTATTTT
CDR3aa: CATSDRGGGSDTQYF

j_gene: TRBJ2-7
d_gene: NA
abundance: many
v_gene: TRBV7-4
CDR3nt: TGTGCCAGCAGCTTAGTACAGGCGGGCTACGAGCAGTACTTC
CDR3aa: CASSLVQAGYEQYF

j_gene: TRBJ2-1
d_gene: NA
abundance: many
v_gene: TRBV7-2
CDR3nt: TGTGCCAGCAGCTTATACCAGGAGCAGTTCTTC
CDR3aa: CASSLYQEQFF

j_gene: TRBJ1-1
d_gene: NA
abundance: few
v_gene: TRBV6-7
CDR3nt: TGTGCCAGCAGTCACACAGGATTGAACACTGAAGCTTTCTTT
CDR3aa: CASSHTGLNTEAFF

j_gene: TRBJ1-1
d_gene: NA
abundance: NA
v_gene: TRBV25-1
CDR3nt: TGTGCCAGCAGTATAAGCCAGTATGGTGAAGCTTTCTTT
CDR3aa: CASSISQYGEAFF

j_gene: TRBJ2-1
d_gene: NA
abundance: few
v_gene: TRBV6-2/TRBV6-3
CDR3nt: TGTGCCAGCAAAGCGGGGACAGATCAGTTCTTC
CDR3aa: CASKAGTDQFF

j_gene: TRBJ2-1
d_gene: TRBD2
abundance: many
v_gene: TRBV3-1
CDR3nt: TGTGCCAGCAGCCAAGAGCCGGGGAGCGGGGGTTACAATGAGCAGTTCTTC
CDR3aa: CASSQEPGSGGYNEQFF

j_gene: TRBJ1-6
d_gene: NA
abundance: many
v_gene: TRBV15
CDR3nt: TGTGCCACCAGCACCCAACCTGGGTCCCTTGGATCACCCCTCCACTTT
CDR3aa: CATSTQPGSLGSPLHF

j_gene: TRBJ1-2
d_gene: TRBD1
abundance: NA
v_gene: TRBV10-3
CDR3nt: TGTGCCATCAGTGCTGGGACAGGCGGGGGCTACACCTTC
CDR3aa: CAISAGTGGGYTF

j_gene: TRBJ1-2
d_gene: TRBD1
abundance: many
v_gene: TRBV20-1
CDR3nt: TGCAGTGCCCCGGACAGGGTGGGCTATGGCTACACCTTC
CDR3aa: CSAPDRVGYGYTF

j_gene: TRBJ1-2
d_gene: NA
abundance: NA
v_gene: TRBV18
CDR3nt: TGTGCCAGCTCACCACTGGCCCAACTAGGCTATGGCTACACCTTC
CDR3aa: CASSPLAQLGYGYTF

j_gene: TRBJ1-1
d_gene: TRBD1
abundance: few
v_gene: TRBV25-1
CDR3nt: TGTGCCAGCAGTAGCCAGGGGGCCCGAAACACTGAAGCTTTCTTT
CDR3aa: CASSSQGARNTEAFF

j_gene: TRBJ1-1
d_gene: NA
abundance: many
v_gene: TRBV11-2
CDR3nt: TGTGCCAGCAGCTTAGTGGCCCAAAGGGCTTTCTTT
CDR3aa: CASSLVAQRAFF

j_gene: TRBJ1-5
d_gene: NA
abundance: many
v_gene: TRBV2
CDR3nt: TGTGCCAGCAGTGCCCCTGGACCGCTCAATCAGCCCCAGCATTTT
CDR3aa: CASSAPGPLNQPQHF

j_gene: TRBJ1-5
d_gene: NA
abundance: few
v_gene: TRBV6-9
CDR3nt: TGTGCCAGCAGCTATGACCCCAATCCTAATCAGCCCCAGCATTTT
CDR3aa: CASSYDPNPNQPQHF

j_gene: TRBJ2-7
d_gene: TRBD2
abundance: few
v_gene: TRBV7-8
CDR3nt: TGTGCCAGCAGCCCCGGGAGGACGAGTATTTCCTACGAGCAGTACTTC
CDR3aa: CASSPGRTSISYEQYF

j_gene: TRBJ2-2
d_gene: NA
abundance: many
v_gene: TRBV10-1
CDR3nt: TGTGCCAGCAGGGCTAACACCGGGGAGCTGTTTTTT
CDR3aa: CASRANTGELFF

j_gene: TRBJ1-2
d_gene: NA
abundance: many
v_gene: TRBV6-1
CDR3nt: TGTGCCAGCAGTGAAGACGAAGGCTACACCTTC
CDR3aa: CASSEDEGYTF

j_gene: TRBJ1-5
d_gene: NA
abundance: few
v_gene: TRBV15
CDR3nt: TGTGCCACCAGCAGATCCTTTTCCACTGGCGATCAGCCCCAGCATTTT
CDR3aa: CATSRSFSTGDQPQHF

j_gene: TRBJ2-7
d_gene: TRBD1
abundance: many
v_gene: TRBV6-1
CDR3nt: TGTGCCAGCAGACCGACAGGGGTCTTTCGGGAGCAGTACTTC
CDR3aa: CASRPTGVFREQYF

j_gene: TRBJ2-2
d_gene: NA
abundance: few
v_gene: TRBV12-3/TRBV12-4
CDR3nt: TGTGCCAGCAGTTTAGGTTGGAGTCCGACCGGGGAGCTGTTTTTT
CDR3aa: CASSLGWSPTGELFF

j_gene: TRBJ1-2
d_gene: TRBD1
abundance: NA
v_gene: TRBV7-9
CDR3nt: TGTGCCAGCACCAGGACAGGTTCAGACCCTAACTATGGCTACACCTTC
CDR3aa: CASTRTGSDPNYGYTF

j_gene: TRBJ2-1
d_gene: NA
abundance: NA
v_gene: TRBV10-1
CDR3nt: TGCGCCAGCAGAACCGACAGGGAGGGGAAGAATGAGCAGTTCTTC
CDR3aa: CASRTDREGKNEQFF

j_gene: TRBJ2-3
d_gene: TRBD2
abundance: many
v_gene: TRBV6-1
CDR3nt: TGTGCCAGCAGAACCGGACTAGCGGGTGTCAAGTATTTT
CDR3aa: CASRTGLAGVKYF

j_gene: TRBJ1-2
d_gene: TRBD1
abundance: many
v_gene: TRBV7-8
CDR3nt: TGTGCCAGCAGCTTGGGACAGATTAACTATGGCTACACCTTC
CDR3aa: CASSLGQINYGYTF

j_gene: TRBJ2-1
d_gene: NA
abundance: NA
v_gene: TRBV6-5
CDR3nt: TGTGCCAGCAGTTACGCCCCGAATGAGCAGTTCTTC
CDR3aa: CASSYAPNEQFF

j_gene: TRBJ1-6
d_gene: NA
abundance: many
v_gene: TRBV12-3/TRBV12-4
CDR3nt: TGTGCCAGCAGTTTAGCGCGGCGGGCTAATTCACCCCTCCACTTT
CDR3aa: CASSLARRANSPLHF

j_gene: TRBJ2-3
d_gene: NA
abundance: many
v_gene: TRBV27
CDR3nt: TGTGCCAGCAGTTTCGGCGCAGGGTCCACAGATACGCAGTATTTT
CDR3aa: CASSFGAGSTDTQYF

j_gene: TRBJ1-4
d_gene: NA
abundance: NA
v_gene: TRBV28
CDR3nt: TGTGCCAGCAGTTTATTTTTGAATAGCGAAAAACTGTTTTTT
CDR3aa: CASSLFLNSEKLFF

j_gene: TRBJ2-4
d_gene: NA
abundance: NA
v_gene: TRBV13
CDR3nt: TGTGCCAGCAGCTCAGCCGGCAAAAACATTCAGTACTTC
CDR3aa: CASSSAGKNIQYF

j_gene: TRBJ2-2
d_gene: TRBD2
abundance: few
v_gene: TRBV30
CDR3nt: TGTGCCTGGAGTTCCCGACACCGCTATAGCGGGGCGTCGAACACCGGGGAGCTGTTTTTT
CDR3aa: CAWSSRHRYSGASNTGELFF

j_gene: TRBJ1-6
d_gene: TRBD1
abundance: few
v_gene: TRBV10-3
CDR3nt: TGTGCCATCAGTGGGACAGGGACTTCACCCCTCCACTTT
CDR3aa: CAISGTGTSPLHF

j_gene: TRBJ1-2
d_gene: NA
abundance: NA
v_gene: TRBV5-1
CDR3nt: TGCGCCAGCAGCCCCGGACCTCCCGGCTATGGCTACACCTTC
CDR3aa: CASSPGPPGYGYTF

j_gene: TRBJ1-1
d_gene: NA
abundance: many
v_gene: TRBV7-6
CDR3nt: TGTGCCAGCAGCCGGGGGGGCACCCCCATGAACACTGAAGCTTTCTTT
CDR3aa: CASSRGGTPMNTEAFF